These T cell receptor beta chains were read from a single sample in a study of blood T cell repertoires in COVID-19. Here immunoSEQ multiplex PCR was the method, and the copy in TCRdb shows in-frame clones only, minus some. This sample has some 75,000 clones, with nearly 90% found just once. Sequencing input: peripheral blood. The source of these receptors is a man in his sixties or seventies with active or convalescent COVID-19. The CDR3 runs from the conserved cysteine through the conserved F or W. The D gene is left open where the match is weak. Clone sizes are given selectively: once, few, many, or a class where the clone is expanded.

TRBV9,TRBJ2-7,TRBD2,NA,TGTGCCAGCAGCGTAGGGCTAGCGGGGGGGCTGGTCTACGAGCAGTACTTC,CASSVGLAGGLVYEQYF
TRBV16,TRBJ1-5,NA,NA,TGTGCCAGCAGCCGGGGGGGGTCAGGTATGGGCAATCAGCCCCAGCATTTT,CASSRGGSGMGNQPQHF
TRBV27,TRBJ1-4,NA,few,TGTGCCAGCAGACGAACAGGGTCGGCCCAGAGGGAAAAACTGTTTTTT,CASRRTGSAQREKLFF
TRBV5-1,TRBJ2-3,TRBD2,once,TGCGCCAGCAGCTTGGGGGCTAGCGGGCGCACAGATACGCAGTATTTT,CASSLGASGRTDTQYF
TRBV6-5,TRBJ2-3,NA,NA,TGTGCCAGCAGTTATCTGGGAGTAAAGGGCACAGATACGCAGTATTTT,CASSYLGVKGTDTQYF
TRBV2,TRBJ1-5,NA,NA,TGTGCCAGCAGGAGGACAGATAATAGCAATCAGCCCCAGCATTTT,CASRRTDNSNQPQHF
TRBV29-1,TRBJ2-5,TRBD1,NA,TGCAGCGTTGAAGTCGACAGGGGGCAAGAGACCCAGTACTTC,CSVEVDRGQETQYF
TRBV18,TRBJ2-7,TRBD2,NA,TGTGCCAGCTCACCCTTCTCTAGCGGGGACTCCTACGAGCAGTACTTC,CASSPFSSGDSYEQYF
TRBV2,TRBJ2-5,NA,NA,TGTGCCAGCAGTGTTGATCTGAGGCCCCAGTACTTC,CASSVDLRPQYF
TRBV19,TRBJ1-6,TRBD1,NA,TGTGCCAGTAGTAGGGACAGGAGGGATTCACCCCTCCACTTT,CASSRDRRDSPLHF
TRBV5-1,TRBJ2-1,TRBD2,NA,TGCGCCAGCAGCTTGACTAGCGGGAGTGGTGAGCAGTTCTTC,CASSLTSGSGEQFF
TRBV13,TRBJ2-7,NA,NA,TGTGCCAGCAGCTTGGGTTACAGGGACCACGAGCAGTACTTC,CASSLGYRDHEQYF
TRBV5-1,TRBJ2-1,TRBD1,NA,TGCGCCAGCAGCCAGGGACAGGGGAGCTACAATGAGCAGTTCTTC,CASSQGQGSYNEQFF
TRBV7-3,TRBJ2-7,TRBD2,NA,TGTGCCAGCAGCTTAAGTGGCGGGAGGGCCGACGAGCAGTACTTC,CASSLSGGRADEQYF
TRBV20-1,TRBJ2-4,NA,NA,TGCAGTGCTAGTGCGGGTAGGATGGCCAAAAACATTCAGTACTTC,CSASAGRMAKNIQYF
TRBV24-1,TRBJ2-7,NA,NA,TGTGCCACTACCCCCAGGGGCATCTTCTACGAGCAGTACTTC,CATTPRGIFYEQYF
TRBV12-3/TRBV12-4,TRBJ1-2,TRBD1,NA,TGTGCCAGCAGTTTGGACAGGGGTTATGGCTACACCTTC,CASSLDRGYGYTF
TRBV6-2/TRBV6-3,TRBJ1-6,NA,once,TGTGCCAGCAGACCTAGCAATAATTCACCCCTCCACTTT,CASRPSNNSPLHF
TRBV30,TRBJ2-4,NA,NA,TGTGCCTGGAGTATTCCCGTAGCCAAAAACATTCAGTACTTC,CAWSIPVAKNIQYF
TRBV18,TRBJ1-3,TRBD1,NA,TGTGCCAGCTCACACCCGGGACAGGGTAAAGGAAACACCATATATTTT,CASSHPGQGKGNTIYF
TRBV15,TRBJ1-1,TRBD1,NA,TGTGCCGGAGCAGGGGGCTACCACACTGAAGCTTTCTTT,CAGAGGYHTEAFF
TRBV12-3/TRBV12-4,TRBJ1-1,TRBD1,NA,TGTGCCAGCAGCCAGAACAGGGGGGGTGAAGCTTTCTTT,CASSQNRGGEAFF
TRBV2,TRBJ2-1,TRBD2,once,TGTGCCAGCAGTCCGGAAGTAGCGGGCTACAATGAGCAGTTCTTC,CASSPEVAGYNEQFF
TRBV4-1,TRBJ2-7,TRBD1,NA,TGCGCCAGCAGCCTTTCCACCGGGACAGATTCCTACGAGCAGTACTTC,CASSLSTGTDSYEQYF
TRBV10-1,TRBJ1-1,TRBD1,NA,TGCGCCAGCAGTGCCGGACAGGGCTTGAGGACTGAAGCTTTCTTT,CASSAGQGLRTEAFF
TRBV28,TRBJ1-5,TRBD1,NA,TGTGCCAGCGGGACAGGCAATCAGCCCCAGCATTTT,CASGTGNQPQHF
TRBV19,TRBJ1-5,NA,NA,TGTGCCAGTAGTATAGGCCCAGGGTTGACTCAGCCCCAGCATTTT,CASSIGPGLTQPQHF
TRBV11-2,TRBJ1-6,TRBD1,once,TGTGCCAGCAGCTTAGTAGGGACAGGGTTCTATTCACCCCTCCACTTT,CASSLVGTGFYSPLHF
TRBV27,TRBJ2-4,TRBD2,NA,TGTGCCAGCAGTTCCCCAAGCGGGAGAGGTGGCATTCAGTACTTC,CASSSPSGRGGIQYF
TRBV3-1/TRBV3-2,TRBJ2-1,TRBD2,NA,TGTGCCAGCAGGACTAGCGGGGGCCCCAATGAGCAGTTCTTC,CASRTSGGPNEQFF
TRBV5-4,TRBJ2-3,NA,NA,TGTGCCAGCCGTGGTAGCCTAATAGGCACAGATACGCAGTATTTT,CASRGSLIGTDTQYF
TRBV28,TRBJ1-5,TRBD1,NA,TGTGCCAGCGATCAGGGGGTACCTCTCGAGCCCCAGCATTTT,CASDQGVPLEPQHF
TRBV18,TRBJ2-7,NA,NA,TGTGCCAGCTCACCACGTGGGGGGTACGAGCAGTACTTC,CASSPRGGYEQYF
TRBV4-1,TRBJ2-5,TRBD2,NA,TGCGCCAGCAGCCACCCGGGACTAGCGGGGGGGCCGAACCAAGAGACCCAGTACTTC,CASSHPGLAGGPNQETQYF
TRBV5-4,TRBJ1-1,NA,NA,TGTGCCAGCAGCTTGCCTAGGAACACTGAAGCTTTCTTT,CASSLPRNTEAFF
TRBV7-5,TRBJ1-6,NA,few,TGTGTCAGGCGGGCCAAACTGACCTATAATTCACCCCTCCACTTT,CVRRAKLTYNSPLHF
TRBV9,TRBJ1-4,NA,NA,TGTGCCAGCAGCCCGAGGGGGAGGGACGAAAAACTGTTTTTT,CASSPRGRDEKLFF
TRBV2,TRBJ2-3,NA,NA,TGTGCCAGCAGTGAAGTGGCTTATACGCAGTATTTT,CASSEVAYTQYF
TRBV5-1,TRBJ2-5,NA,few,TGCGCCAGCAGGCCAGGACTACCCGGGGGAGAGACCCAGTACTTC,CASRPGLPGGETQYF
TRBV28,TRBJ2-7,TRBD1,NA,TGTGCCAGCAGTTTAGAGGGACAGATCTACGAGCAGTACTTC,CASSLEGQIYEQYF
TRBV25-1,TRBJ1-2,NA,NA,TGTGCCAGCAGTGGTCAGTTCTATGGCTACACCTTC,CASSGQFYGYTF
TRBV12-3/TRBV12-4,TRBJ2-5,NA,NA,TGTGCCAGCAGTTTAGGAGGTGGTGGGACCCAGTACTTC,CASSLGGGGTQYF
TRBV15,TRBJ1-4,NA,few,TGTGCCACCAGCAGAACTGCAACTAATGAAAAACTGTTTTTT,CATSRTATNEKLFF
TRBV2,TRBJ1-2,TRBD1,NA,TGTGCCAGCAGTGACCTCGGACAGGAAGTTTACACCTTC,CASSDLGQEVYTF
TRBV3-1/TRBV3-2,TRBJ2-5,NA,NA,TGTGCCAGCAGCGAACCGGAAGAGACCCAGTACTTC,CASSEPEETQYF
TRBV30,TRBJ1-5,NA,once,TGTGCCTGGAGTGTCTCAGGCAATCAGCCCCAGCATTTT,CAWSVSGNQPQHF
TRBV11-3,TRBJ2-5,TRBD1,NA,TGTGCCAGCAGCTCAGGGACAGGGGACCAAGAGACCCAGTACTTC,CASSSGTGDQETQYF
TRBV2,TRBJ2-7,NA,NA,TGTGCCAGCAGTAAGACAAGTTTATTAGAGCAGTACTTC,CASSKTSLLEQYF
TRBV5-5,TRBJ1-3,NA,NA,TGTGCCAGCAGCCAACACGGGACACCCCTTAACTCTGGAAACACCATATATTTT,CASSQHGTPLNSGNTIYF
TRBV18,TRBJ1-6,NA,NA,TGTGCCAGCTCACCATCGACAGGTTTTAATTCACCCCTCCACTTT,CASSPSTGFNSPLHF
TRBV19,TRBJ1-5,TRBD1,NA,TGTGCCAGTAGTACCGACAGGGGGCTGCAGCCCCAGCATTTT,CASSTDRGLQPQHF
TRBV3-1/TRBV3-2,TRBJ2-1,TRBD1,NA,TGTGCCAGCAGCCTTGAGGGGGCAACCTACAATGAGCAGTTCTTC,CASSLEGATYNEQFF
TRBV9,TRBJ2-5,TRBD2,NA,TGTGCCAGCAGCCCCCGGACTAGCGGGGAAGAGACCCAGTACTTC,CASSPRTSGEETQYF